One sample yielded the 13 T cell receptor beta chains listed below, sequenced in a study of blood T cell repertoires in COVID-19. The method was immunoSEQ multiplex PCR; TCRdb's version includes in-frame clones alone and lacks a portion of them. In the table there are about 190,000 clones, about 88% of which are singletons. Sequenced: peripheral blood. All receptors come from a woman in her thirties or forties who had recovered from COVID-19.

This chain uses TRBV6-6 with TRBJ1-2, with D perhaps matching TRBD1 (5 bases). This CDR3 spans 15 amino acids. V was pared by 2 bases and J by 0 bases, with 10 bases between. Germline assignment: CDR1 MNHNY and CDR2 SVGAGI (reference sequence). The CDR3 protein is CASSYRQLTNYGYTF. The CDR3 coding sequence is TGTGCCAGCAGTTACCGACAGCTAACTAACTATGGCTACACCTTC.

The chain carries TRBV5-1 and TRBJ1-6, with D uncertain. Germline V gene lookup returns CDR1 SGHRS and CDR2 YFSETQ. This CDR3 is built from 13 residues. Trimming removed 5 bases at V and 5 bases at J, with 8 bases between. The CDR3 region is CASSSQDNSPLHF. Written as DNA, the CDR3 is TGCGCCAGCAGTTCGCAGGATAATTCACCCCTCCACTTT.

The rearrangement uses TRBV6-2 or TRBV6-3 and TRBJ2-4, with 9 bases identical to TRBD2. The CDR3 sequence is 16 residues long. CDR1 MNHEY and CDR2 SVGEGT come from the germline V gene. V trimming: 6 bases; J trimming: 8 bases; junction bases outside the gene matches: 14. The CDR3: CASSYLPGSGRDIQYF. The DNA for the CDR3 is TGTGCCAGCAGCTATCTTCCCGGTAGCGGGAGAGACATTCAGTACTTC.

This clone was seen a single time. This chain connects TRBV7-8 to TRBJ2-1; 10 positions agree with TRBD2. Germline V gene lookup returns CDR1 SGHVS and CDR2 FQNEAQ. The CDR3 runs 16 residues. V shed 0 bases, J shed 8 bases, and the junction held 7 bases outside the gene matches. The CDR3 coding sequence is TGTGCCAGCAGCTTAGCGTCTAGCGGGAGTTATTATGAGCAGTTCTTC. Protein product: CASSLASSGSYYEQFF.

CDR3 DNA sequence: TGCAGTGCCCGGTTCAATGAAAAACTGTTTTTT. It specifies CSARFNEKLFF. The rearrangement uses TRBV20-1 and TRBJ1-4; D unclear. The germline CDR1 and CDR2 sequences are DFQATT and SNEGSKA (reference sequence). Between the trimmed V and J ends, which lost 6 bases and 5 bases, there was a span of 7 bases. The CDR3 length is 11 residues.

The chain is built from TRBV19 and TRBJ2-7; 10 bases map to TRBD2. The CDR3 sequence is 14 residues long. V shed 6 bases, J shed 3 bases, and the junction held 5 bases outside the gene matches. Looked up from germline, CDR1 is LNHDA and CDR2 is SQIVND (reference sequence). For the CDR3, the DNA is TGTGCCAGTAGCGCTAGCGGGAGTATCTACGAGCAGTACTTC. It encodes CASSASGSIYEQYF.

The chain has TRBV19 and TRBJ2-2; 13 nucleotides align to TRBD2. From germline, CDR1 is LNHDA and CDR2 SQIVND (reference sequence). The CDR3 loop spans 16 amino acids. The ends lost 1 base at V and 8 bases at J; junction bases unmatched: 4. The CDR3 here is CASSIGTSGSRGELFF. The DNA of the CDR3 is TGTGCCAGTAGTATAGGGACTAGCGGGAGTCGTGGGGAGCTGTTTTTT.

This rearrangement joins TRBV14 to TRBJ2-7; a weak D match, TRBD2 (6 bases). The CDR3 totals 17 residues. Germline V gene sequence: CDR1 SGHDN, CDR2 FVKESK. Trimming removed 0 bases at V and 3 bases at J, with 18 bases between. The CDR3 nucleotides read TGTGCCAGCAGCCAAGATGCTTTCGCGGGACGGATCTACGAGCAGTACTTC. Translating it yields CASSQDAFAGRIYEQYF.

This clone was seen once. The rearrangement uses TRBV5-1 and TRBJ2-2, with 9 bases lining up with TRBD1. V was clipped by 5 bases and J by 0 bases; unmatched bases: 5. CDR1 is SGHRS and CDR2 is YFSETQ in the germline V gene. The CDR3 length is 16 residues. The CDR3 region is CASSPRTGANTGELFF. CDR3 sequence (DNA): TGCGCCAGCAGTCCCCGGACAGGGGCGAACACCGGGGAGCTGTTTTTT.

The genes are TRBV4-3 and TRBJ1-2, with D perhaps matching TRBD1 (6 bases). The CDR3 spans 14 residues. The germline V gene encodes CDR1 LGHNA and CDR2 YSLEER. V gave up 0 bases and J gave up 6 bases, with 11 bases separating them. CDR3 sequence reads: CASSQDWTDDGYTF. CDR3 nucleotide sequence: TGCGCCAGCAGCCAAGATTGGACAGACGATGGCTACACCTTC.

The V and J genes are TRBV14 and TRBJ2-6, with D hard to call. CDR3 length: 14 residues. Germline V gene data show CDR1 as SGHDN and CDR2 as FVKESK. Trimming left V 4 bases short and J 4 bases short, with 8 bases between. The CDR3 nucleotides are TGTGCCAGCAGCCCGTGGCAAGGGGCCAACGTCCTGACTTTC. Protein product: CASSPWQGANVLTF.

The V call is TRBV5-5, the J call TRBJ2-7; 10 bases agree with TRBD1. The CDR3 spans 15 residues. The V gene's germline CDR1 is SGHKS and CDR2 YYEKEE (reference sequence). Unmatched junction bases numbered 8, after V lost 6 bases and J lost 2 bases. The CDR3 DNA reads as TGTGCCAGCACCAACCCGGGACAGGGGACCTACGAGCAGTACTTC. Its translation: CASTNPGQGTYEQYF.

The V gene is TRBV6-1, the J gene TRBJ2-3; 7 nucleotides align to TRBD2. Trimming took 3 bases from V and 0 from J; bases not matched to a gene: 9. The CDR3 totals 17 residues. Germline CDR1 MNHNS, CDR2 SASEGT. CDR3 amino acids: CASSDVAAGISTDTQYF. The CDR3 nucleotides read TGTGCCAGCAGTGACGTTGCAGCGGGGATTAGCACAGATACGCAGTATTTT.